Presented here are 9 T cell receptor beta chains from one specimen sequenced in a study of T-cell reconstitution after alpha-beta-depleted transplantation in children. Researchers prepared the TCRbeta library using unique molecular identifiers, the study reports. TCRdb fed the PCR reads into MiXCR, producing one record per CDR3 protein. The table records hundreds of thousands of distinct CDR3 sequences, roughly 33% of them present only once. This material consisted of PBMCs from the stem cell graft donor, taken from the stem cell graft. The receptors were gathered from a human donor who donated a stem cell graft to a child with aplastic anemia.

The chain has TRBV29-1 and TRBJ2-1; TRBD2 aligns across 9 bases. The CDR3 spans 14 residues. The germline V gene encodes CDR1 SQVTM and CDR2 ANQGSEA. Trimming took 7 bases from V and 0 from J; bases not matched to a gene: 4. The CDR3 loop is CSGLSGSSYNEQFF. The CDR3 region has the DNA TGCAGCGGACTTAGCGGGAGCTCCTACAATGAGCAGTTCTTC.

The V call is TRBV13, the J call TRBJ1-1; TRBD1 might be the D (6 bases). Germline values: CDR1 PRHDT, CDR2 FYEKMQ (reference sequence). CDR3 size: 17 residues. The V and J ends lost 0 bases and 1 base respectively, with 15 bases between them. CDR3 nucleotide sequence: TGTGCCAGCAGCTTAGGCCTACAGGGTAAACGGAACACTGAAGCTTTCTTT. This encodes CASSLGLQGKRNTEAFF.

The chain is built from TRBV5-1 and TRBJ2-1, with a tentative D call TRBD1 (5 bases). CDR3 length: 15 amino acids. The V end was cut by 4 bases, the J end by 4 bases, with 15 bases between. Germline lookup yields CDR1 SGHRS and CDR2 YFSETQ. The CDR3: CASSPQGGGYNEQFF. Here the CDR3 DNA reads TGCGCCAGCAGCCCCCAGGGCGGCGGTTACAATGAGCAGTTCTTC.

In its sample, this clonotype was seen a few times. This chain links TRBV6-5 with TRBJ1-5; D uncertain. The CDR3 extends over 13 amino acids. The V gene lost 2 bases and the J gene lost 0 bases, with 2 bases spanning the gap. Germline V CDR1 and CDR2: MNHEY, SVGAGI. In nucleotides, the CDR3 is TGTGCCAGCAGTTACACTAGCAATCAGCCCCAGCATTTT. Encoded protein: CASSYTSNQPQHF.

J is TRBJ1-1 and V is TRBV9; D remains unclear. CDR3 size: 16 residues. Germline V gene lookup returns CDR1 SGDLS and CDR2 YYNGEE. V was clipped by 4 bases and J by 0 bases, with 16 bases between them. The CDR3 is CASSPRANAMNTEAFF. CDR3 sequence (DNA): TGTGCCAGCAGCCCGAGGGCTAACGCCATGAACACTGAAGCTTTCTTT.

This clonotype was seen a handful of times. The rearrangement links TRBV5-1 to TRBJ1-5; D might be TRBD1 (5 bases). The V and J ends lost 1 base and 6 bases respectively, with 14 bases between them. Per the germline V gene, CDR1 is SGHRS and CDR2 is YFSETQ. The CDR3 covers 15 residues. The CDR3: CASSLNSGLGQPQHF. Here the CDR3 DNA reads TGCGCCAGCAGCTTGAATTCAGGGTTGGGTCAGCCCCAGCATTTT. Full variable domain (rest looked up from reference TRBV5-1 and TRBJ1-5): KAGVTQTPRYLIKTRGQQVTLSCSPISGHRSVSWYQQTPGQGLQFLFEYFSETQRNKGNFPGRFSGRQFSNSRSEMNVSTLELGDSALYLCASSLNSGLGQPQHFGDGTRLSIL.

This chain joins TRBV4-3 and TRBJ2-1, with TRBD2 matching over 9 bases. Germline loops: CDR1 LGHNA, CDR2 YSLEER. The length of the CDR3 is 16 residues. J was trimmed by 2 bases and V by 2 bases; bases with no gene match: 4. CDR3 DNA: TGCGCCAGCAGCCAAATTAGCGGGAGTCCCTACAATGAGCAGTTCTTC. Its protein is CASSQISGSPYNEQFF.

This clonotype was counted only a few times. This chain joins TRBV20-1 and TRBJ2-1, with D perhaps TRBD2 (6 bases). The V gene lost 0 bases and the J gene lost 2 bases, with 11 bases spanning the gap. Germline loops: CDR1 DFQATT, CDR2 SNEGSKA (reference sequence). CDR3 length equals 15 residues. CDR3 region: CSARDSERAYNEQFF. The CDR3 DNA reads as TGCAGTGCTAGAGATTCAGAGCGGGCCTACAATGAGCAGTTCTTC.

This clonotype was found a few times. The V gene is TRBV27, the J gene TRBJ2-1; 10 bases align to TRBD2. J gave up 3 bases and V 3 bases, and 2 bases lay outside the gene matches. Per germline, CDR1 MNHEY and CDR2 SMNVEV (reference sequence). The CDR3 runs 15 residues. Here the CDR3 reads CASSFIAGGYNEQFF. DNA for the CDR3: TGTGCCAGCAGTTTCATAGCGGGAGGCTACAATGAGCAGTTCTTC.